This TCR beta chain comes out of a study of prognosis after radiotherapy for stage I lung cancer (dated by TCRdb to about 2021). At the level of the whole study: Around 19 stage I NSCLC patients were enrolled in Nanjing, China, between April 2018 and January 2019. The patients included approximately 15 who had newly diagnosed primary stage I lung tumors, along with roughly 5 others who had oligometastatic NSCLC after their primary tumor had been surgically resected. All patients were regarded as medically inoperable, because of comorbidities in over 10 patients and refusal of surgery in six or seven patients. The cohort comprised around 14 men and about 6 women with a median age of roughly 69 years, ranging from about 50 to 84 years. Roughly eleven patients had adenocarcinoma and more than five had squamous cell carcinoma as the tumor histology. SBRT was delivered in 3 to 5 fractions with a biologically effective dose of at least 100 Gy, and image-guided IMRT or VMAT was used for delivery. No patient received concurrent therapy alongside SBRT. Distant metastases were developed by four of the 19 patients after SBRT, at a median of around seven months, whereas no significant progression was observed in the other 15 patients. The study profiled peripheral blood TCR beta repertoires from stage I NSCLC patients before and after stereotactic body radiotherapy and related them to distant failure. The study sequenced approximately 40 blood samples from some 20 patients, one before and one after SBRT per patient.

No patient had a history of other malignancies or prior chemotherapy or radiotherapy, and all had node-negative disease on CT and PET/CT. Around 5.5 milliliters of peripheral venous blood were drawn into EDTA tubes at each of two time points. PBMCs were isolated by Ficoll-Paque Plus density-gradient centrifugation. Immediately after collection, samples were stored at -80 degrees C until analysis. Summary of the overall study and its limitations: No adjustment for multiple comparisons was applied to any of the reported P values. No determination of tumor specificity was made for expanded TCR clones. Post-SBRT Shannon entropy and its change from baseline were lower in patients who developed distant metastases; baseline Shannon entropy was not associated with metastases. TRBV and TRBJ usage frequencies reportedly differed by metastasis status, in two V genes at baseline and in fewer than 10 V and two J genes after SBRT. After SBRT, the number of unique TCR clones decreased (median about 9,900 before versus about 6,900 after; Wilcoxon paired P=0.011). The study was limited by the small cohort and short follow-up, and independent validation of the study findings is required.

Concerning this clonotype: Its antigen remains unidentified. Given a much more abundant clone one base away, this may be a read error.

Two rounds of multiplex PCR were used to amplify the TCR beta CDR3 region from genomic DNA. In the first round of PCR, primers specific to each TRBV and TRBJ gene were used, and the primer sequences are filed in Chinese patent CN105087789A. Universal primers were used in the second round of PCR. The Roche High Pure PCR Template Preparation Kit was used to extract genomic DNA from frozen PBMCs. An Illumina HiSeq 3000 was used to sequence the libraries paired-end with 151 bp reads. The authors processed their data as follows. CutAdapt was used to discard raw reads that did not contain the multiplex PCR primer sequences. High-quality paired reads were merged into contigs with PEAR. By aligning each contig to reference sequences, MiXCR assigned the TRB V, D and J gene segments to that contig. To remove sequencing errors, CDR3 sequences were clustered according to base quality and sequence similarity. Diversity was calculated as Shannon entropy divided by the natural log of the number of productive TCR sequences. To get clonality, Shannon entropy was divided by the natural log of the number of unique clonotypes, and that result was subtracted from one. The Youden index of ROC curves was used to select progression-free survival cut-offs for repertoire metrics, and analyses were performed in R 3.5.3. Using fastp trimming at Q25 and MiXCR clonotype assembly, TCRdb reanalyzed the public sequencing data and kept in-frame beta chains. Each entry merges the rows of one CDR3 protein and shows their most common DNA and genes. These V and J calls originate from TCRdb's pipeline instead of the authors' own analysis. The table for this sample lists tens of thousands of distinct CDR3 sequences; approximately 25% of them were counted only once. Jointly, the top ten make up around 25% of the sample.

The starting material was PBMCs, obtained before or after stereotactic body radiation therapy (not recorded which). This TCR was recovered from a donor of 50 years or more with non-small cell lung cancer.

The encoded CDR3 is CASSQEAAGATNEILFF. The DNA reads TGCGCCAGCAGCCAAGAAGCTGCGGGCGCAACTAATGAAATACTGTTTTTT. The sequence joins TRBV4-1 to TRBJ1-4; a confident D gene designation cannot be given. As encoded in the germline V gene, CDR1 is MGHRA while CDR2 is YSYEKL. The CDR3 goes from the cysteine to the phenylalanine over 17 residues. Here the CDR3 DNA is all that survives: 51 bases in frame from base 1.